This entry is about one T cell receptor beta chain. There are a few counts of this clone. No antigen is known for it. Qualities for individual bases were not recorded, and no much larger clone is one base off. Each collaborating institution followed its own protocols to collect whole blood in K2EDTA tubes. Collaborator samples were shipped for TCRbeta analysis as frozen whole blood, isolated PBMCs, or DNA extracted from either sample type. From its cysteine to its phenylalanine, the CDR3 spans 14 amino acids. The kept DNA is CDR3 alone, 42 bases in frame from the first base. V loses 4 bases, J loses 4 bases, and the germline ends lie 14 bases apart. CDR1 and CDR2 are drawn from the germline V gene: MDHEN, SYDVKM. The data stem from a study of blood T cell repertoires in COVID-19 (TCRdb year 2020). Study-wide context: Samples covering the acute and convalescent phases of COVID-19 were provided by collaborators in the United States, Italy and Spain. The prospective study material was composed of cDNA or gDNA derived from T cells, B-cell-depleted T cells, or PBMCs. The repertoires were released in a freely available public database intended as a resource for research on the immune response to SARS-CoV-2. The sample metadata nearly always contained a de-identified subject ID, COVID-19 status, age in years and sex. HLA class I and class II types, where available, came from metadata supplied by the sample provider rather than from assay-based typing. Deeply sampled blood TCRbeta repertoires from subjects exposed to, actively infected with, or recovered from COVID-19 were included in the dataset. The samples were drawn from the first 160 participants of the ongoing ImmuneRACE study and from about 1,200 subjects provided by 6 global collaborators. Beyond this particular receptor, the publication reports: The quantity of clinical and demographic metadata differed by source and by participant and was supplied without curation.

TCRbeta CDR3 regions were amplified from genomic DNA using the immunoSEQ Assay, a bias-controlled multiplex PCR. Processing in the source paper ran as follows. Nucleated cell counts per sample were estimated from amplification of reference gene primers within the assay. To quantify the absolute abundance of each unique TCRbeta CDR3 rearrangement, sequence reads were collapsed and filtered. For each sample, productive Simpson clonality was calculated as the square root of Simpson's diversity index over productive rearrangements. TCRdb re-hosts the immuneACCESS table, in-frame sequences only. Its copies lack some clones; in the studies checked, an unresolved V gene accounts for under half of them, and the cause for the rest is not known. V and J calls and clone size are given by that table; D and trimming were obtained from the DNA. Here the sample has roughly 100,000 clones; 88% occur a single time. The ten top clones hold around 3.2% of the sample.

Sequenced material: peripheral blood. The chain couples TRBV28 to TRBJ2-7, with TRBD2 perhaps the D gene, on 6 matching bases. The source of this sequence is a human donor in a cohort sampled during active COVID-19. The CDR3 region has the sequence CASSSRSGRYEQYF. DNA sequence: TGTGCCAGCAGTTCGCGGAGTGGGAGGTACGAGCAGTACTTC.